This T cell receptor (beta chain) emerged from a study of T-cell memory formation after mild COVID-19. The overall study: TCR clusters mostly belonged to single donors.

Study observations and caveats: Some clones that responded turned up in pre-infection memory, which suggests that cross-reactive memory joined in. Still unconfirmed is whether the second-wave clones peaking on day 37 recognized SARS-CoV-2. Largely, contracting CD4+ clones fell within CM and EM, and contracting CD8+ clones within EMRA.

TCRdb processed the 5' RACE reads anew with MiXCR; each CDR3 protein has one entry. In the table there are approximately 560,000 distinct CDR3 sequences, approximately 15% of which are singletons. The V and J ends lost 3 bases and 6 bases, in that order; junction bases with no gene match: 14. The CDR3 extends over 16 amino acids. Germline CDR1 reads SGHDT; CDR2 reads YYEEEE. This clonotype was found a few times. Its antigen is unidentified. Sequenced material: PBMCs or a T cell subset sorted from them (not recorded which). The TCR was taken from an adult woman who had mild COVID-19 (a few samples of this study predate the infection). Cell type and time point are not known. The chain combines TRBV5-6 with TRBJ1-2; 7 bases match TRBD1. The CDR3: CASSSSGTALAHGYTF. The CDR3 DNA follows: TGTGCCAGCAGCTCATCCGGGACAGCCCTAGCACATGGCTACACCTTC.